The T cell receptor beta chain under discussion was sequenced for a study of PD-1 blockade in classical Hodgkin lymphoma (dated by TCRdb to 2018 to 2020). Study-wide context: Nivolumab dosing was 3 mg/kg intravenously every 2 weeks, continuing until either disease progression or unacceptable toxicity. To define a peripheral blood immune signature of response to PD-1 blockade in classical Hodgkin lymphoma, the study combined TCR beta sequencing with CyTOF.

This clone was counted a few times. What this receptor recognizes is not known. No qualities accompany the bases; no much larger clone lies one base away. Findings and caveats that apply to the study as a whole: Only a single clinical trial cohort was studied, and what caused the repertoire differences, possibly disease activity or prior therapy, remained undefined. Baseline diversity similar to that of newly diagnosed patients was observed in trial patients achieving complete response, whereas significantly lower diversity was observed in partial responders and progressors. Baseline TCR diversity was reported to be lower in newly diagnosed patients than in healthy donors, and even lower in relapsed/refractory patients. CD4+ but not CD8+ TCR diversity rose significantly by C4D1 (p=0.0027 vs p=0.16), most apparent in complete responders (p=0.02). Diversity was lower in patients who began nivolumab less than 1 year after ASCT, so these patients were left out of later analyses to avoid confounding by immune reconstitution.

Explained via the paper, the time point label denotes: cycle 4 day 1 (C4D1), after about 6 weeks of nivolumab. Every trial patient had relapsed following autologous stem cell transplantation, and prior brentuximab vedotin exposure was what differed among cohorts A, B and C. Using a Miltenyi CD4+ T cell isolation kit, CD4+ T cells were purified from thawed PBMCs through magnetic negative selection. The trial cohort was composed of over 50 patients with relapsed/refractory classical Hodgkin lymphoma, for whom complete response, partial response or progressive disease was recorded as best overall response. In the multi-cohort phase II CheckMate 205 trial, trial patients received single-agent nivolumab. An independent review committee assessed best overall response by applying the 2007 International Working Group response criteria. Trial PBMCs were collected just before the start of nivolumab (C1D1) and during therapy at cycle 2 day 1 and cycle 4 day 1. After peripheral blood was drawn into 8 mL Vacutainer Cell Preparation Tubes, PBMCs were isolated by centrifugation and then cryopreserved. Purified CD4+ and CD8+ fractions were prepared only for cases with an additional available PBMC sample. Magnetically labelled cells were depleted on LS columns in a quadroMACS separator, and the flow-through was collected as the purified fraction.

The germline V gene encodes CDR1 MNHNS and CDR2 SASEGT. From the cysteine through the phenylalanine, the CDR3 covers 15 amino acids. The CDR3 DNA has 45 bases and is translated from base 1. The germline V and J ends show losses of 6 bases and 2 bases respectively, and no gene match explains 6 bases of the junction. The Qiagen DNeasy kit was used to extract genomic DNA both from unsorted PBMCs and from the negatively selected CD4+ and CD8+ fractions. Using primers that anneal to V and J segments, immunoSEQ multiplex PCR amplified the TCR beta CDR3 regions. A synthetic immune receptor repertoire was used to minimize amplification bias, and any residual bias was removed computationally once sequencing was done. The authors' analysis ran thus. Repertoire diversity was quantified as the Shannon entropy index using custom Python scripts. Unsorted, CD4+ and CD8+ repertoires were analyzed separately, except in combined analyses where CD4+ and CD8+ sequences were merged in silico. Clonal expansion was defined as a frequency increase of at least 2-fold after treatment compared with C1D1, and clones undetected at baseline were assigned a pseudocount of 0.5. Clones with 0 or 1 copy at C1D1 were defined as singleton clones, while clones with 2 or more copies were defined as non-singleton clones. By matching protein sequences in sorted samples from the same patient, clones expanded in unsorted samples were annotated as CD4+, CD8+ or unknown. Diversity changes from C1D1 to C4D1 were tested in paired samples using Wilcoxon tests. TCRdb obtained this table from immuneACCESS and retained in-frame rearrangements with V and J assigned. These tables miss some clones; where compared with another copy, unresolved V genes account for less than half of the shortfall, and the remainder is unexplained. V and J calls and clone size are as listed in that table; D and trimming were resolved from the DNA. The sample data list more than 15,000 clones, and roughly 79% of these were observed just once. Around 1.9% of the sample rests with the top ten.

The V and J genes are TRBV6-1 and TRBJ1-4; 7 nucleotides in the junction match TRBD1. Sequencing used CD4+ T cells from blood, obtained before the fourth cycle of nivolumab. The TCR originated in a human donor with classical Hodgkin lymphoma. In nucleotide form, the sequence is TGTGCCAGCAGCGACCAGGGGGGGACTAATGAAAAACTGTTTTTT. Its translation reads: CASSDQGGTNEKLFF.